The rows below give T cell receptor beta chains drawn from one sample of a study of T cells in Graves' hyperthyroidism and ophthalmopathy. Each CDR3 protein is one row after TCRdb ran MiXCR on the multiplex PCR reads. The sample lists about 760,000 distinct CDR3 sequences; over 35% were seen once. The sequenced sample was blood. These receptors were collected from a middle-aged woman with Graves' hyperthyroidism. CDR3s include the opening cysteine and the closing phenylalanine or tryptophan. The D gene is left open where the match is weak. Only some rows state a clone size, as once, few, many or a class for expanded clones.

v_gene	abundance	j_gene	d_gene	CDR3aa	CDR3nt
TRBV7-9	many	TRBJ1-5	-	CASSLGGGPQHF	TGTGCCAGCAGCTTGGGGGGTGGGCCCCAGCATTTT
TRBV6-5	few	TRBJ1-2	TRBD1	CASRRQGVYGYTF	TGTGCCAGCAGGCGCCAGGGGGTCTATGGCTACACCTTC
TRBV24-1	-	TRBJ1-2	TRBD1	CATSDSREGADCTF	TGTGCCACCAGTGATTCCAGGGAGGGGGCCGACTGCACCTTC
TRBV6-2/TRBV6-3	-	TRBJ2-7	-	CASSDTRRDYEQYF	TGTGCCAGCAGCGATACCCGACGGGACTACGAGCAGTACTTC
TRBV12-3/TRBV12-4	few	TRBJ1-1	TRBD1	CASSLGDRQAEAFF	TGTGCCAGCAGTTTAGGGGACAGACAAGCTGAAGCTTTCTTT
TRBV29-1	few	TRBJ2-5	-	CSVGDEGTQYF	TGCAGCGTTGGGGACGAAGGGACCCAGTACTTC
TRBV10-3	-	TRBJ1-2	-	CAIRPDGTKGGYTF	TGTGCCATCAGACCGGACGGGACGAAAGGAGGCTACACCTTC
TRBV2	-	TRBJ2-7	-	CASSGGEYNEQYF	TGTGCCAGCAGTGGTGGGGAATACAATGAGCAGTACTTC
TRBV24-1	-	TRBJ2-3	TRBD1	CATSDLGQGTDTQYF	TGTGCCACCAGTGATTTAGGACAGGGAACAGATACGCAGTATTTT
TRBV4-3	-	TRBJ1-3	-	CASSQGTRGTPGNTIYF	TGCGCCAGCAGCCAAGGAACTCGAGGGACCCCTGGAAACACCATATATTTT
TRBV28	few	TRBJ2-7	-	CASTGGVDYEQYF	TGTGCCAGCACCGGCGGGGTCGACTACGAGCAGTACTTC
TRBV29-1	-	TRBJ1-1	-	CSLYRAFGEAFF	TGCAGCTTGTACCGGGCGTTTGGTGAAGCTTTCTTT
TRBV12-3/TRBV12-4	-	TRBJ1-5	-	CASSLFAEGFNQPQHF	TGTGCCAGCAGTTTGTTCGCCGAGGGTTTCAATCAGCCCCAGCATTTT
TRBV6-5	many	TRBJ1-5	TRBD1	CASSPYLQGARQPQHF	TGTGCCAGCAGTCCCTATCTTCAGGGGGCGCGTCAGCCCCAGCATTTT
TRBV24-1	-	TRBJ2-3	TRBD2	CASSETSIPDTQYF	TGTGCCAGCAGTGAGACTAGCATTCCAGATACGCAGTATTTT
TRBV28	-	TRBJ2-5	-	CASSFPTSFQETQYF	TGTGCCAGCAGTTTCCCTACTAGTTTCCAAGAGACCCAGTACTTC
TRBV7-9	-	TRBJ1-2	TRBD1	CASSSSGTGGNTF	TGTGCCAGCAGTTCTTCCGGGACAGGGGGCAACACCTTC
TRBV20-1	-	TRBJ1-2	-	CSARRGSTNYGYTF	TGCAGTGCTAGGCGGGGCAGCACTAACTATGGCTACACCTTC
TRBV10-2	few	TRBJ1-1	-	CASRARALAFF	TGCGCCAGCAGGGCCAGGGCCCTAGCTTTCTTT
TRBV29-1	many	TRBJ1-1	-	CSASVVGEAFF	TGCAGCGCCTCCGTGGTTGGTGAAGCTTTCTTT
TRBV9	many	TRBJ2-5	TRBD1	CASSTGVAETQYF	TGTGCCAGCAGCACAGGGGTCGCGGAGACCCAGTACTTC
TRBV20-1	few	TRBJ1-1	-	CSASSGGGTPEAFF	TGCAGTGCTAGCTCGGGGGGGGGAACGCCTGAAGCTTTCTTT
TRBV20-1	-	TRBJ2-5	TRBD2	CSARDRVRGGVGETQYF	TGCAGTGCTAGAGATCGTGTCCGGGGGGGAGTGGGAGAGACCCAGTACTTC
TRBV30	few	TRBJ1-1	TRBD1	CAWSDRDTEAFF	TGTGCCTGGAGCGACAGGGACACTGAAGCTTTCTTT
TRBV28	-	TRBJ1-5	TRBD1	CASSSQGAISQPQHF	TGTGCCAGCAGTTCACAGGGGGCTATTAGTCAGCCCCAGCATTTT
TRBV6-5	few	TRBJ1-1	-	CASRTRRGESAEAFF	TGTGCCAGCAGGACGAGAAGGGGCGAGTCTGCTGAAGCTTTCTTT
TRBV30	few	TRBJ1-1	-	CASFRGGGTEAFF	TGTGCCTCCTTCAGAGGGGGAGGGACTGAAGCTTTCTTT
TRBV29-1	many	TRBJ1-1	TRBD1	CSVIGQGLRGTEAFF	TGCAGCGTTATCGGACAGGGTTTACGGGGGACTGAAGCTTTCTTT
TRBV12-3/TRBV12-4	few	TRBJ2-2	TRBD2	CASSLGTSSDGELFF	TGTGCCAGCAGTTTAGGGACTAGCTCGGACGGGGAGCTGTTTTTT
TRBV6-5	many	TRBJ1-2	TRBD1	CASSAGQGSSGYTF	TGTGCCAGCAGTGCCGGACAGGGCTCGTCTGGCTACACCTTC
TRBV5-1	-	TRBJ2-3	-	CASSLMDKSTDTQYF	TGCGCCAGCAGCTTGATGGACAAGAGCACAGATACGCAGTATTTT
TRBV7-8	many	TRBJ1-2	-	CASSLGSTNYGYTF	TGTGCCAGCAGCTTAGGGTCGACTAACTATGGCTACACCTTC
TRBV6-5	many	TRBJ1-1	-	CASRWTPVEAHTEAFF	TGTGCCAGCAGGTGGACACCCGTCGAAGCTCACACTGAAGCTTTCTTT
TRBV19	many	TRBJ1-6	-	CASSNPNPDSPLHF	TGTGCCAGTAGTAACCCTAACCCGGATTCACCCCTCCACTTT
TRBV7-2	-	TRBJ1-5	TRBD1	CASSHPAPGQGVNQPQHF	TGTGCCAGCAGCCATCCTGCACCGGGACAGGGGGTTAATCAGCCCCAGCATTTT
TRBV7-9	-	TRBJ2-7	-	CASSRYAGAYEQYF	TGTGCCAGCAGCCGGTATGCAGGGGCCTACGAGCAGTACTTC
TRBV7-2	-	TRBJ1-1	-	CASGPGRTEALF	TGTGCCAGCGGACCGGGACGGACCGAAGCTCTCTTT
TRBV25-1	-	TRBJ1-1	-	CASSLYNRVGTEAFF	TGTGCCAGCAGTTTGTACAACAGGGTGGGAACTGAAGCTTTCTTT
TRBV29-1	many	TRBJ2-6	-	CSATKAGQIYSGANVLTF	TGCAGCGCCACTAAGGCCGGACAGATCTACTCTGGGGCCAACGTCCTGACTTTC
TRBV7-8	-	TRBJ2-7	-	CASSAGTLSYNEQYF	TGTGCCAGCAGCGCAGGGACACTCTCCTACAATGAGCAGTACTTC
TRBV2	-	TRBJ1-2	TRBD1	CASSEGTGRSGYTF	TGTGCCAGCAGCGAGGGGACAGGGAGGTCTGGCTACACCTTC
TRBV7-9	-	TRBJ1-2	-	CASSSSTGRSYGYTF	TGTGCCAGCAGCTCTTCCACAGGGAGAAGCTATGGCTACACCTTC
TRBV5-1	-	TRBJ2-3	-	CASSLDRSTDTQYF	TGTGCCAGCAGCTTGGACCGAAGCACAGATACGCAGTATTTT
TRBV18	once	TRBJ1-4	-	CASSGDSSGEKLFF	TGTGCCAGCTCAGGCGACAGTTCAGGAGAAAAACTGTTTTTT
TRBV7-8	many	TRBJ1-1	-	CASSQHDLGVMNTEAFF	TGTGCCAGCAGCCAGCACGACCTAGGAGTTATGAACACTGAAGCTTTCTTT
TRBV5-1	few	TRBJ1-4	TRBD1	CASSFQGGTNEKLFF	TGCGCCAGCAGCTTCCAAGGGGGCACTAATGAAAAACTGTTTTTT
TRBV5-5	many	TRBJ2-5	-	CASSLSGLAIETQYF	TGTGCCAGCAGCTTGTCCGGGCTAGCAATCGAGACCCAGTACTTC
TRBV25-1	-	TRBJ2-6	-	CASIGPGGANVLTF	TGTGCCAGCATCGGGCCAGGGGGGGCCAACGTCCTGACTTTC
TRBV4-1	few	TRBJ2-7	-	CASSQRYPPPDEQYF	TGCGCCAGCAGCCAAAGATATCCACCCCCGGACGAGCAGTACTTC
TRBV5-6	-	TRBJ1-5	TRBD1	CASSLSGQGHQPQHF	TGTGCCAGCAGCTTATCAGGACAGGGGCATCAGCCCCAGCATTTT
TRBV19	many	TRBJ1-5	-	CASIGPGHQPQHF	TGTGCCAGTATCGGCCCCGGCCATCAGCCCCAGCATTTT
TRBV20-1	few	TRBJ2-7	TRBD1	CSAIQGRSAEQYF	TGCAGTGCTATACAGGGGCGGAGTGCCGAGCAGTACTTC
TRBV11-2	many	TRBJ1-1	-	CASSPFPRAANTEAFF	TGTGCCAGCAGCCCCTTTCCCAGAGCAGCGAACACTGAAGCTTTCTTT
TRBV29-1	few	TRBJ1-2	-	CSGRLADKEYGYTF	TGCAGCGGTCGATTGGCGGACAAAGAATATGGCTACACCTTC